Listed below are T cell receptor beta chains from one sample, sequenced in a study of shared clonotypes between healthy human individuals. TCRdb keeps only in-frame clones here, not all; method: immunoSEQ multiplex PCR. The data show around 2.1 million clones, with about 93% seen just once and roughly 1.7% held by the top ten. The specimen was naive CD8+ T cells from PBMCs. The origin of the receptors is a man between 18 and 29 years old in good health. Some clones in this sample may be carry-over from other donors' samples. The CDR3 runs from the conserved cysteine through the conserved F or W. The D gene is left open where the match is weak. Some rows mark clone size as missing; the rest say once, few, many or name a class of expanded clone.

D gene	V gene	J gene	clone size	CDR3 protein	CDR3 DNA
-	TRBV11-3	TRBJ2-1	-	CASSNRDNHYNEQFF	TGTGCCAGCAGCAACCGGGACAACCACTACAATGAGCAGTTCTTC
TRBD1	TRBV5-6	TRBJ1-2	-	CASSLNTGGHSNYGYTF	TGTGCCAGCAGCTTGAATACAGGGGGCCATTCTAACTATGGCTACACCTTC
-	TRBV7-8	TRBJ1-2	-	CASSPRVRTDNYGYTF	TGTGCCAGCAGCCCGCGGGTTAGGACAGATAACTATGGCTACACCTTC
-	TRBV5-6	TRBJ2-7	-	CASSSGPGIYEQYF	TGTGCCAGCAGCTCGGGACCAGGGATCTACGAGCAGTACTTC
-	TRBV15	TRBJ2-7	few	CATSREGREQYF	TGTGCCACCAGCAGAGAGGGGAGGGAGCAGTACTTC
-	TRBV5-6	TRBJ2-7	-	CASSLVGNLYEQYF	TGTGCCAGCAGCTTGGTAGGTAACCTCTACGAGCAGTACTTC
-	TRBV19	TRBJ2-2	-	CASSIADGTLNTGELFF	TGTGCCAGTAGTATTGCCGACGGAACCCTTAACACCGGGGAGCTGTTTTTT
TRBD2	TRBV28	TRBJ2-7	-	CATVSGRGNEQYF	TGTGCCACAGTCAGCGGGAGAGGCAACGAGCAGTACTTC
TRBD1	TRBV7-2	TRBJ1-2	-	CASSLAAGGNYGYTF	TGTGCCAGCAGCTTAGCGGCAGGGGGCAACTATGGCTACACCTTC
TRBD2	TRBV13	TRBJ2-1	-	CASSWGAGEQFF	TGTGCCAGCAGCTGGGGAGCGGGGGAGCAGTTCTTC
-	TRBV6-1	TRBJ2-3	-	CASSVRLGRMGGDTQYF	TGTGCCAGCAGTGTTAGACTAGGCCGCATGGGGGGAGATACGCAGTATTTT
TRBD2	TRBV7-9	TRBJ2-1	once	CASSLLLAGFSNNEQFF	TGTGCCAGCAGCCTACTACTAGCGGGATTTAGCAACAATGAGCAGTTCTTC
-	TRBV27	TRBJ2-5	-	CASSLVGTRGTLVETQYF	TGTGCCAGCAGTTTAGTTGGGACCCGTGGTACTCTTGTGGAGACCCAGTACTTC
-	TRBV7-2	TRBJ1-5	-	CASSHPYSNQPQHF	TGTGCCAGCAGCCACCCTTATAGCAATCAGCCCCAGCATTTT
TRBD2	TRBV5-6	TRBJ2-7	-	CASSRGLAGSYEQYF	TGTGCCAGCAGCCGAGGACTAGCGGGGTCCTACGAGCAGTACTTC
-	TRBV14	TRBJ1-4	-	CASSQETEKLFF	TGTGCCAGCAGCCAAGAAACGGAAAAACTGTTTTTT
-	TRBV4-3	TRBJ2-5	-	CASSRQGEQETQYF	TGCGCCAGCAGCCGGCAGGGAGAGCAAGAGACCCAGTACTTC
-	TRBV7-9	TRBJ1-1	-	CASSLRLTAEAFF	TGTGCCAGCAGCTTACGCCTGACAGCTGAAGCTTTCTTT
-	TRBV27	TRBJ2-1	-	CASSLSLGQLYNEQFF	TGTGCCAGCAGTTTATCCCTTGGACAGTTATACAATGAGCAGTTCTTC
-	TRBV5-6	TRBJ2-7	-	CASSLGRTTYEQYF	TGTGCCAGCAGCTTGGGTCGGACAACCTACGAGCAGTACTTC
TRBD1	TRBV15	TRBJ2-2	-	CATSTRDRVDTGELFF	TGTGCCACCAGCACCCGGGACAGGGTCGACACCGGGGAGCTGTTTTTT
-	TRBV14	TRBJ1-1	once	CASSQVGGWDTEAFF	TGTGCCAGCAGCCAAGTCGGGGGCTGGGACACTGAAGCTTTCTTT